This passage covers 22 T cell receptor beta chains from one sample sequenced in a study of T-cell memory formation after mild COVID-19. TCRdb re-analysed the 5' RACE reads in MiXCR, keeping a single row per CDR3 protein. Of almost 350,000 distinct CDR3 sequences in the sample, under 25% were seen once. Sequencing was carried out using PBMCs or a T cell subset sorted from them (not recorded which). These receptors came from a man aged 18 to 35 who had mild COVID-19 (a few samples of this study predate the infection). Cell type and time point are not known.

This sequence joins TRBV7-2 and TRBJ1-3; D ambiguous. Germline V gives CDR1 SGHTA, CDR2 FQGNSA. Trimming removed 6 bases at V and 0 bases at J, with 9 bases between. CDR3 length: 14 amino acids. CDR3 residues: CASSLWGSGNTIYF. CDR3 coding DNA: TGTGCCAGCAGTCTGTGGGGCTCTGGAAACACCATATATTTT.

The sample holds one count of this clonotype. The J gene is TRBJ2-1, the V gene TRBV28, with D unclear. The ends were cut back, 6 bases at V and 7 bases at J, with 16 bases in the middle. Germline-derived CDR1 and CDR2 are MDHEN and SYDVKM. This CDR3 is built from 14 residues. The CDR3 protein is CASSLIRAGNEQFF. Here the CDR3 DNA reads TGTGCCAGCAGCTTAATTCGGGCTGGGAATGAGCAGTTCTTC.

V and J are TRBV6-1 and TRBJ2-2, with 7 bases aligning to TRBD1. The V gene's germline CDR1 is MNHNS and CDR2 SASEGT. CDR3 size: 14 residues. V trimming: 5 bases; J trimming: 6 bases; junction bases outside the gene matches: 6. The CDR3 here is CASSYRGMSGELFF. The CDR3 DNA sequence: TGTGCCAGCAGTTACAGGGGAATGTCCGGGGAGCTGTTTTTT.

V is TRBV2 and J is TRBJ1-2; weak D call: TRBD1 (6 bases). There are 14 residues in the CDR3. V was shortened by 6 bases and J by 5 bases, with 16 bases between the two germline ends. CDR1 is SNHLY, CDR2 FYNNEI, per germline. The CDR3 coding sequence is TGTGCCAGCAGCCCCCTGGGGGGGCCATATGGCTACACCTTC. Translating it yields CASSPLGGPYGYTF.

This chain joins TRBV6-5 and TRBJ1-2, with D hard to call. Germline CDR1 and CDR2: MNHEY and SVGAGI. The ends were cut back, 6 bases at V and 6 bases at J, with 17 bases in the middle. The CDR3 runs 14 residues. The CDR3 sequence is CASSAGISSHGYTF. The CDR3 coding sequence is TGTGCCAGCAGCGCCGGGATCAGCTCCCATGGCTACACCTTC.

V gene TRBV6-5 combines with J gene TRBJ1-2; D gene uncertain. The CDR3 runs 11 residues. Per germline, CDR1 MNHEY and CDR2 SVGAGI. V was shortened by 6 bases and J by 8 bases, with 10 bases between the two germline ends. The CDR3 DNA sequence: TGTGCCAGCAGCAACAGATGGGGCTACACCTTC. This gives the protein CASSNRWGYTF.

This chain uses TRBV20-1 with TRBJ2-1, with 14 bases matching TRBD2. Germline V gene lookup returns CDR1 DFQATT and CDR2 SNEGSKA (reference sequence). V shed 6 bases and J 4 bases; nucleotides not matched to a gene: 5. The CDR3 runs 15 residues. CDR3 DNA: TGCAGTGCGTGGACTAGCGGGGGGTATTACAATGAGCAGTTCTTC. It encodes CSAWTSGGYYNEQFF.

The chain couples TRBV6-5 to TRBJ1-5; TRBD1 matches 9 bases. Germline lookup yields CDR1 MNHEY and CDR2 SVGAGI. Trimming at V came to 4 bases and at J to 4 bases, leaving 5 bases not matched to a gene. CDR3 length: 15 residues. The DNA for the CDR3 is TGTGCCAGCAGTTTTAGACAGGGGGTAAATCAGCCCCAGCATTTT. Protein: CASSFRQGVNQPQHF.

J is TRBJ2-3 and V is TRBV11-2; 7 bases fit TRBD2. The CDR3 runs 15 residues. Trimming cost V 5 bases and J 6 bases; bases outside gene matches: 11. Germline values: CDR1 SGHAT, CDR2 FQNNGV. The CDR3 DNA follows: TGTGCCAGCAGCACCGGGACTACCGCCTGGGATACGCAGTATTTT. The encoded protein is CASSTGTTAWDTQYF. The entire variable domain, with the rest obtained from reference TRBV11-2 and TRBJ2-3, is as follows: EAGVAQSPRYKIIEKRQSVAFWCNPISGHATLYWYQQILGQGPKLLIQFQNNGVVDDSQLPKDRFSAERLKGVDSTLKIQPAKLEDSAVYLCASSTGTTAWDTQYFGPGTRLTVL.

In nucleotides, the CDR3 is TGTGCCATCAGCCAGACTAGCGGGGGGGAGACCCAGTACTTC. The encoded protein is CAISQTSGGETQYF. The chain employs TRBV10-3 and TRBJ2-5, with TRBD2 identical over 13 bases. The CDR3 spans 14 residues. CDR1 ENHRY and CDR2 SYGVKD come from the germline V gene. Germline trimming cut 6 bases from V and 5 bases from J; bases unmatched to any gene: 3.

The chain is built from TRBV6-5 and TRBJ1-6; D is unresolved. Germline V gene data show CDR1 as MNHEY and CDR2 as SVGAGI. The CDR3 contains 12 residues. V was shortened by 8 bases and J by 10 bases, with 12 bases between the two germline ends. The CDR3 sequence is CASYFPGSPLHF. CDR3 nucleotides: TGTGCCAGCTACTTCCCGGGCTCACCCCTCCACTTT.

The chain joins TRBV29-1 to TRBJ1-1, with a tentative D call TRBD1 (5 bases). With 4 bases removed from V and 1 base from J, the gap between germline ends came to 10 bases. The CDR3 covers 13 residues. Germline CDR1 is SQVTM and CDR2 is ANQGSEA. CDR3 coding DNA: TGCAGCGTTGGCAGGGTAACGAACACTGAAGCTTTCTTT. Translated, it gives CSVGRVTNTEAFF.

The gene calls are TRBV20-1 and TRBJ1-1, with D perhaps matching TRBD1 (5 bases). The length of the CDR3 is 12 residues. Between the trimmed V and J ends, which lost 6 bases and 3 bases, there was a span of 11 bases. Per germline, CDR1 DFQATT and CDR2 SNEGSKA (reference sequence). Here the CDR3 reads CSAKRGDTEAFF. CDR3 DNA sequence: TGCAGTGCCAAACGGGGGGACACTGAAGCTTTCTTT.

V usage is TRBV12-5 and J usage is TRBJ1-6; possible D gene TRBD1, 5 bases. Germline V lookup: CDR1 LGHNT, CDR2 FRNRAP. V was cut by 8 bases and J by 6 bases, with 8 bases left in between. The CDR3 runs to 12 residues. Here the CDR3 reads CASSDSNSPLHF. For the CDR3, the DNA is TGTGCTAGTAGCGACAGTAATTCACCCCTCCACTTT.

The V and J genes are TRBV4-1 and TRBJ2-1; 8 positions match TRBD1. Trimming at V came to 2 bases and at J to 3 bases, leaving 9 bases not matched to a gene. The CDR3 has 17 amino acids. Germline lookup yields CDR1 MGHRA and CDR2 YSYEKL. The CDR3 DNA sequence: TGCGCCAGCAGCCAACGGCCGGGACAGGCGATCTACAATGAGCAGTTCTTC. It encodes CASSQRPGQAIYNEQFF.

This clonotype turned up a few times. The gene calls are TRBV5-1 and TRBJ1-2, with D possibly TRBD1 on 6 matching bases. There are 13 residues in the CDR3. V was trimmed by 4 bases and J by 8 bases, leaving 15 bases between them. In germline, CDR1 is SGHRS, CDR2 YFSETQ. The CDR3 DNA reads TGCGCCAGCAGCCCGGGACACCGTGAGGGCTACACCTTC. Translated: CASSPGHREGYTF.

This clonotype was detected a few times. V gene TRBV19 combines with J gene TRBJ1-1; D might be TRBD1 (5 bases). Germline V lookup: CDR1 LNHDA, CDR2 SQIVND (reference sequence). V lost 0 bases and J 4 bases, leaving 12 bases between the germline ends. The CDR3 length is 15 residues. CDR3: CASSIDSRGGTEAFF. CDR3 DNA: TGTGCCAGTAGTATAGATAGCCGGGGGGGCACTGAAGCTTTCTTT.

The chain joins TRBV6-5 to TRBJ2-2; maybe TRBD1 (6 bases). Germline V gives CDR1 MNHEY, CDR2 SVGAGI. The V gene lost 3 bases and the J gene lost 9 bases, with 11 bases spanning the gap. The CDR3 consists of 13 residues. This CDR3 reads CASSYWGPRELFF. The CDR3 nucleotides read TGTGCCAGCAGTTATTGGGGGCCCCGGGAGCTGTTTTTT.

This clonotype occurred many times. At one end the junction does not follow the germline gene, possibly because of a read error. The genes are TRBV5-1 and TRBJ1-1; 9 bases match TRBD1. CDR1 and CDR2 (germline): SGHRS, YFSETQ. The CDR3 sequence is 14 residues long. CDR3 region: CASSLGQGVTEAFF. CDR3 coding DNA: TGTGCCAGCAGCTTGGGACAGGGAGTCACTGAAGCTTTCTTT.

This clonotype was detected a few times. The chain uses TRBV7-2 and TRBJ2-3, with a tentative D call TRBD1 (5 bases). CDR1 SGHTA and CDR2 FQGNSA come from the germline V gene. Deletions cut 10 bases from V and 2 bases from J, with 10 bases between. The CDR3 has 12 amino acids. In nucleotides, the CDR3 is TGTGCCACTGGGGCAACCACAGATACGCAGTATTTT. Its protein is CATGATTDTQYF.

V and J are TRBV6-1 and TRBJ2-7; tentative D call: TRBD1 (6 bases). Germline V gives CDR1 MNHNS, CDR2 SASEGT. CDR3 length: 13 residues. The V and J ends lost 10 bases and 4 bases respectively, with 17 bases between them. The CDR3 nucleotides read TGTGCCACTTTCGGGACACAGTTATACGAGCAGTACTTC. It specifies CATFGTQLYEQYF.

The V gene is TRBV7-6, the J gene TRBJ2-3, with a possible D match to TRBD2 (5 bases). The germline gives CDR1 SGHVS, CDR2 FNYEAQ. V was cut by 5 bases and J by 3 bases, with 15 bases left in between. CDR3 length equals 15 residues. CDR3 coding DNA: TGTGCCAGCAGCCGGAGACGGGGTGGGACAGATACGCAGTATTTT. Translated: CASSRRRGGTDTQYF.